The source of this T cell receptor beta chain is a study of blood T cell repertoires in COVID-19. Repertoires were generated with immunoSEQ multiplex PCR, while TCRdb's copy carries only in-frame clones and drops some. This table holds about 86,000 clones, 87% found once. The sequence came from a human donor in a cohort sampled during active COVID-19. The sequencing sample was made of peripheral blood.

CDR3 DNA sequence: TGTGCCAGCAGTAAACAGGAGTCCACTGAAGCTTTCTTT. It is translated as CASSKQESTEAFF. The rearrangement links TRBV6-5 to TRBJ1-1, with a weak D call TRBD1 (5 bases). Germline V gene lookup returns CDR1 MNHEY and CDR2 SVGAGI. Trimming stripped 5 bases from V and 4 bases from J, with 11 bases between. This CDR3 region has 13 residues.